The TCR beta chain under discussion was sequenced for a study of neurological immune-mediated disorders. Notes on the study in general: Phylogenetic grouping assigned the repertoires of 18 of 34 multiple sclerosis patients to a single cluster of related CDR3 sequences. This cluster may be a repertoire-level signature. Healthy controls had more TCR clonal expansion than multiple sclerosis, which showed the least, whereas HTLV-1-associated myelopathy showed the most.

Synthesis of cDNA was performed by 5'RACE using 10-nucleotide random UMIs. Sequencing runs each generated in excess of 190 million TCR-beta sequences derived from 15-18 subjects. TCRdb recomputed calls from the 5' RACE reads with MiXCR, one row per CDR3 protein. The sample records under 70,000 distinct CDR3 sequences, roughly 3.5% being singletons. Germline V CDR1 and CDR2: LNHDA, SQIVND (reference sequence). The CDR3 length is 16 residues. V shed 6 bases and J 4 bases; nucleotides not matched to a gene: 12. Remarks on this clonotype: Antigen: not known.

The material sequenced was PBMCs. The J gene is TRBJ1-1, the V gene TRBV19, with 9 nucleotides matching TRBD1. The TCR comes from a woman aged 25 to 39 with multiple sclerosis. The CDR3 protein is CASSMTGGRLGTEAFF. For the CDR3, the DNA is TGTGCCAGTAGCATGACAGGGGGGAGATTAGGCACTGAAGCTTTCTTT.